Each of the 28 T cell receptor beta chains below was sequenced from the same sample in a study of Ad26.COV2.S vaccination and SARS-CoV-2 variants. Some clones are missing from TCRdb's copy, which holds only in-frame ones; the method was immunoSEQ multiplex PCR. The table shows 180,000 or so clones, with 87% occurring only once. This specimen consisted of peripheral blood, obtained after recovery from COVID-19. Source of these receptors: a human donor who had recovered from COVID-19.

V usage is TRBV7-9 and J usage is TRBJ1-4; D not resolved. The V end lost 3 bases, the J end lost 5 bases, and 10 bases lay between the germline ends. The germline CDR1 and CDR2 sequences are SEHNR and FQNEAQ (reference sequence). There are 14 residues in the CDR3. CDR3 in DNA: TGTGCCAGCAGCTTTAGCGGCCGAAATGAAAAACTGTTTTTT. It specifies CASSFSGRNEKLFF.

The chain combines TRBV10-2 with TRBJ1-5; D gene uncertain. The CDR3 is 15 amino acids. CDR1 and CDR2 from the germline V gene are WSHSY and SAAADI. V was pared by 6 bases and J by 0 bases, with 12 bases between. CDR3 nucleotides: TGCGCCAGCAGCCGAGGATTACATAGCAATCAGCCCCAGCATTTT. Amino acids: CASSRGLHSNQPQHF.

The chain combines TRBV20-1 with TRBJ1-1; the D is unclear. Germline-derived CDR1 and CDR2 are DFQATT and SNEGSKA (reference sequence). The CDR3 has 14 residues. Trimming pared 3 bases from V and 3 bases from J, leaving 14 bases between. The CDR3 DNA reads TGCAGTGCTAGTGATAAGGGATTGGACACTGAAGCTTTCTTT. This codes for CSASDKGLDTEAFF.

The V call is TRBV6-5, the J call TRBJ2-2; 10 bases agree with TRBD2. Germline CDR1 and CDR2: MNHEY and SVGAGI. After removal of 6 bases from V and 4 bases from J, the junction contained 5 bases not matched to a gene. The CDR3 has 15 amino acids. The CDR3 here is CASRTSGGGTGELFF. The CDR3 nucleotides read TGTGCCAGCAGAACCAGCGGGGGGGGCACCGGGGAGCTGTTTTTT.

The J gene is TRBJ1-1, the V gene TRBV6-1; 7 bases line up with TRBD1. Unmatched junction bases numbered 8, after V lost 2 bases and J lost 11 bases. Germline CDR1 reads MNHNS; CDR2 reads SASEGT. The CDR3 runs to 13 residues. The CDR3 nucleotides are TGTGCCAGCAGTGAAAAGCAGGGGGAGAAGGCTTTCTTT. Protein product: CASSEKQGEKAFF.

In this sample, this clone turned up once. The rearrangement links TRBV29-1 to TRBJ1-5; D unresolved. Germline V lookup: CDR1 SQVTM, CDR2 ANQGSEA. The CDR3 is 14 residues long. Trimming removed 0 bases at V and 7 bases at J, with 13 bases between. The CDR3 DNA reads TGCAGCGTTGAAGATCTTCACCGGAACCAGCCCCAGCATTTT. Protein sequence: CSVEDLHRNQPQHF.

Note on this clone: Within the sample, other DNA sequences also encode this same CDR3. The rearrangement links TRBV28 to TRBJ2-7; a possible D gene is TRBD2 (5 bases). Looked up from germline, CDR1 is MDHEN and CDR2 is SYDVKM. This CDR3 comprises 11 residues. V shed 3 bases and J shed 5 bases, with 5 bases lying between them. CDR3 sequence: CASSFGDEQYF. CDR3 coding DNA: TGTGCCAGCAGTTTCGGGGACGAGCAGTACTTC.

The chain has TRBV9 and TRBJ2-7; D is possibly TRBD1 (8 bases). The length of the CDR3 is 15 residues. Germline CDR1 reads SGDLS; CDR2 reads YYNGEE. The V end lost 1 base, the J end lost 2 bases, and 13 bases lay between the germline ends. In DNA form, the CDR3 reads TGTGCCAGCAGCGTAAGCGGGACAGGCGCCTACGAGCAGTACTTC. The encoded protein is CASSVSGTGAYEQYF.

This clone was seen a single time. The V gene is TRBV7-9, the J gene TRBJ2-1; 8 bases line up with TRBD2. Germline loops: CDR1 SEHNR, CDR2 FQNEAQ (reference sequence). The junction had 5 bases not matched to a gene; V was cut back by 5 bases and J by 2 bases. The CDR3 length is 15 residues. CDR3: CASSPAGGAYNEQFF. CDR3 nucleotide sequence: TGTGCCAGCAGCCCGGCCGGGGGGGCCTACAATGAGCAGTTCTTC.

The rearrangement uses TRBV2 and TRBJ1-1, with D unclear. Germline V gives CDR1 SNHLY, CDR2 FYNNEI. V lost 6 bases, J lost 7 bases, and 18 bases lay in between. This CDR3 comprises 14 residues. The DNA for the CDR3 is TGTGCCAGCAGGGGAAGAGGACCGACGAGTGAAGCTTTCTTT. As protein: CASRGRGPTSEAFF.

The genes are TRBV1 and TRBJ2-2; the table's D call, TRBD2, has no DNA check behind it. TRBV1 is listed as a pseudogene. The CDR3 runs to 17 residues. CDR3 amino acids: CTSGTLTGGPKTGELFF. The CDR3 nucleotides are TGCACCAGCGGAACTCTGACGGGGGGGCCTAAAACCGGGGAGCTGTTTTTT.

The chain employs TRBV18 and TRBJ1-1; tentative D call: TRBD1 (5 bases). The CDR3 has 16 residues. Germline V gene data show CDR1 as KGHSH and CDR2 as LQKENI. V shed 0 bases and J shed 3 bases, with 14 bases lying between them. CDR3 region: CASSPPRGSWYTEAFF. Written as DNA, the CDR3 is TGTGCCAGCTCACCACCGAGGGGTAGTTGGTACACTGAAGCTTTCTTT.

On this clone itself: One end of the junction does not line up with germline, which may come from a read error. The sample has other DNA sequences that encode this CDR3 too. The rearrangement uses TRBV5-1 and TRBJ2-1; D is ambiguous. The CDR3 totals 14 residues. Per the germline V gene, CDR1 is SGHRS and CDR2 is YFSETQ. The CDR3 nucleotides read TGCGCCAGTAGCTTGAGCCTAAGTAACAATGAGCAGTTCTTC. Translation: CASSLSLSNNEQFF.

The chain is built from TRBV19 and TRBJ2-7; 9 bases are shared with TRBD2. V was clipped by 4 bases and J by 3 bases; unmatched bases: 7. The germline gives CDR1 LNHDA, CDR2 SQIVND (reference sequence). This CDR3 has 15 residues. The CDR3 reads CASSSGTSIFYEQYF. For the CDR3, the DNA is TGTGCCAGTAGTAGTGGGACTAGCATCTTCTACGAGCAGTACTTC.

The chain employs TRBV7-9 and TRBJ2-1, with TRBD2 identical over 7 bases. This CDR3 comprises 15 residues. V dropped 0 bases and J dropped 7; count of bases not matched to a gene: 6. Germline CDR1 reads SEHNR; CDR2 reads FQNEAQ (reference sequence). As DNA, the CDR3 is TGTGCCAGCAGCTTAGCCAGCGGGATTGGGAATGAGCAGTTCTTC. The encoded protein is CASSLASGIGNEQFF.

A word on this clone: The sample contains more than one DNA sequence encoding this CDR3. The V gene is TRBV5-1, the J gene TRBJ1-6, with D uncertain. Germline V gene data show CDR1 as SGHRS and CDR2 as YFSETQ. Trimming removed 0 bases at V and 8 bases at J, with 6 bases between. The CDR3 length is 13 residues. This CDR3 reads CASSLDSYSPLHF. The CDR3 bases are TGCGCCAGCAGCTTGGACAGCTATTCACCCCTCCACTTT.

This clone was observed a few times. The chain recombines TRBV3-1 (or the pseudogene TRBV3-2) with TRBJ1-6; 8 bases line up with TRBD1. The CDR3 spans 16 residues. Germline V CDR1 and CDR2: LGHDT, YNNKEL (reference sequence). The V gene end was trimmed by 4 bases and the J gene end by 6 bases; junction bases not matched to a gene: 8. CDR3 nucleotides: TGTGCCAGCAGCCTTCGGGACAGGCGTCCTAATTCACCCCTCCACTTT. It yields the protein CASSLRDRRPNSPLHF.

CDR3 DNA sequence: TGCGCCAGCAGCCACTCTCAAGGAGCCGGGGAGCTGTTTTTT. Translating it yields CASSHSQGAGELFF. The rearrangement joins TRBV4-1 to TRBJ2-2; D is undetermined. The germline gives CDR1 MGHRA, CDR2 YSYEKL. The V and J ends lost 3 bases and 6 bases respectively, with 11 bases between them. The CDR3 contains 14 residues.

The CDR3 DNA reads TGTGCCAGCAGCTTAGTAGGGGAGGCCTACAATGAGCAGTTCTTC. This codes for CASSLVGEAYNEQFF. The chain joins TRBV7-2 to TRBJ2-1, with D maybe TRBD2 (6 bases). Trimming removed 1 base from V and 2 bases from J, with 9 bases in between. The CDR3 length is 15 residues. The germline V gene encodes CDR1 SGHTA and CDR2 FQGNSA.

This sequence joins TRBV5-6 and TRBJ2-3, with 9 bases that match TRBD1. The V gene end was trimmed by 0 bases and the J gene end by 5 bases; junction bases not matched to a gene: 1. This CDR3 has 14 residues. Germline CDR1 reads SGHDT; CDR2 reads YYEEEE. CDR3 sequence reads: CASSLGTGVDTQYF. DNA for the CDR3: TGTGCCAGCAGCTTGGGGACAGGGGTAGATACGCAGTATTTT.

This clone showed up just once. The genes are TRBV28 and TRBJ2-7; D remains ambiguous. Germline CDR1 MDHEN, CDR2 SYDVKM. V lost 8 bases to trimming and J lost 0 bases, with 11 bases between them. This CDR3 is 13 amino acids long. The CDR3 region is CASLSVISYEQYF. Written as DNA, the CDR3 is TGTGCCAGCCTGTCGGTAATCTCCTACGAGCAGTACTTC. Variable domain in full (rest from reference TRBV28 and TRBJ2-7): DVKVTQSSRYLVKRTGEKVFLECVQDMDHENMFWYRQDPGLGLRLIYFSYDVKMKEKGDIPEGYSVSREKKERFSLILESASTNQTSMYLCASLSVISYEQYFGPGTRLTVT.

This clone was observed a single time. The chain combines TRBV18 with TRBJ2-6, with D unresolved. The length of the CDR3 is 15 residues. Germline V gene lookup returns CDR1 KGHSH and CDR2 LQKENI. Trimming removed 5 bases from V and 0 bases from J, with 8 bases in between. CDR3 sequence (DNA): TGTGCCAGCTCATCCAGCCGCTCTGGGGCCAACGTCCTGACTTTC. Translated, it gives CASSSSRSGANVLTF.

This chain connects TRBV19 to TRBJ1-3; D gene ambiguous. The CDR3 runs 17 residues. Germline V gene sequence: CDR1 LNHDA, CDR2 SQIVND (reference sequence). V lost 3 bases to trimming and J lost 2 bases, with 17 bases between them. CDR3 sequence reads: CASSIRRADIPGNTIYF. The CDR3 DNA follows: TGTGCCAGTAGTATTCGCCGGGCCGACATCCCTGGAAACACCATATATTTT. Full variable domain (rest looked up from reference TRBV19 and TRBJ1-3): DGGITQSPKYLFRKEGQNVTLSCEQNLNHDAMYWYRQDPGQGLRLIYYSQIVNDFQKGDIAEGYSVSREKKESFPLTVTSAQKNPTAFYLCASSIRRADIPGNTIYFGEGSWLTVV.

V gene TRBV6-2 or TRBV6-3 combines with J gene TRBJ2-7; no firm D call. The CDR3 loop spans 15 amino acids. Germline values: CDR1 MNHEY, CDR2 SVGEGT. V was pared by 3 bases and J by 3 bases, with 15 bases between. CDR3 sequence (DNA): TGTGCCAGCAGTTATGGGTACTCCTCGGGCTACGAGCAGTACTTC. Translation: CASSYGYSSGYEQYF.

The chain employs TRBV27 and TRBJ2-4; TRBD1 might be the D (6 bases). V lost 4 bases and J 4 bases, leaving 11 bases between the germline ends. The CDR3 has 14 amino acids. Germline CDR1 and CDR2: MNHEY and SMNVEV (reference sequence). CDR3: CASSSPRGKNIQYF. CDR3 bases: TGTGCCAGCAGTTCCCCCAGGGGAAAAAACATTCAGTACTTC.

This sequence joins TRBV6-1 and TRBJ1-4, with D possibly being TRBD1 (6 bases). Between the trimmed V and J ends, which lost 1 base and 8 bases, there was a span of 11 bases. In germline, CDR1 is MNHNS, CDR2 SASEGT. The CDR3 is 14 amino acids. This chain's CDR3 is CASSEVGGGEKLFF. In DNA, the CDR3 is TGTGCCAGCAGTGAAGTAGGGGGAGGCGAAAAACTGTTTTTT.

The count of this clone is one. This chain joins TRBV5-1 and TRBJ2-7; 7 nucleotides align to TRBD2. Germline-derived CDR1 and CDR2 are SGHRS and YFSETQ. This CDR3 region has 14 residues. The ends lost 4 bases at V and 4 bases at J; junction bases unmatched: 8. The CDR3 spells CASSQGGLGYEQYF. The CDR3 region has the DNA TGCGCCAGCAGCCAGGGAGGGCTTGGGTACGAGCAGTACTTC.

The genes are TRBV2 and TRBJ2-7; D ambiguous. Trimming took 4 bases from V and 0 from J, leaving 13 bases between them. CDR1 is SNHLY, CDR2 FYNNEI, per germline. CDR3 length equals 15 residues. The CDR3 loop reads CASSVGAHPSYEQYF. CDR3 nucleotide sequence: TGTGCCAGCAGTGTCGGAGCCCACCCCTCCTACGAGCAGTACTTC.